These T cell receptor beta chains were read from a single sample in a study of blood T cell repertoires in COVID-19. Clones were read by immunoSEQ multiplex PCR, and TCRdb kept only the in-frame ones, dropping some. Among approximately 31,000 clones listed, 80% to 90% were seen once. The sample was peripheral blood. These receptors all come from an elderly man with acute or convalescent COVID-19. The CDR3 runs from the conserved cysteine through the conserved F or W. Each record gives: CDR3 protein, V gene, D gene, J gene, clone size. D genes are given only for firm matches. Size is stated for part of the rows, as once, few or many counts, or as a class when the clone is expanded.

CDR3: CASSESYEDTGELFF; V: TRBV6-1; D: -; J: TRBJ2-2; size: -
CDR3: CASSRGISYGYTF; V: TRBV7-2; D: -; J: TRBJ1-2; size: -
CDR3: CASSLGVGNRGPRNYGYTF; V: TRBV7-2; D: TRBD1; J: TRBJ1-2; size: -
CDR3: CASSKSGTENTEAFF; V: TRBV5-1; D: TRBD1; J: TRBJ1-1; size: -
CDR3: CASSDITGGGGGYTF; V: TRBV28; D: TRBD1; J: TRBJ1-2; size: -
CDR3: CASSNGAEAFF; V: TRBV6-5; D: -; J: TRBJ1-1; size: once
CDR3: CASSQLAGRGETQYF; V: TRBV2; D: TRBD2; J: TRBJ2-5; size: -
CDR3: CSGLTGNTEAFF; V: TRBV29-1; D: -; J: TRBJ1-1; size: -
CDR3: CASSLGAREEQYF; V: TRBV5-1; D: -; J: TRBJ2-7; size: -
CDR3: CASSDRTASSEAFF; V: TRBV5-1; D: -; J: TRBJ1-1; size: -
CDR3: CASSPPFGRVNSYEQYF; V: TRBV6-2/TRBV6-3; D: -; J: TRBJ2-7; size: -
CDR3: CASSYFQGLSYGYTF; V: TRBV6-6; D: -; J: TRBJ1-2; size: -
CDR3: CSVASGIQETQYF; V: TRBV29-1; D: TRBD2; J: TRBJ2-5; size: -
CDR3: CAISGAGAASTDTQYF; V: TRBV10-3; D: -; J: TRBJ2-3; size: -
CDR3: CAWSAGAAYEQYF; V: TRBV30; D: -; J: TRBJ2-7; size: -
CDR3: CAWSAPGLEADTQYF; V: TRBV30; D: -; J: TRBJ2-3; size: -
CDR3: CASRFPGANTEAFF; V: TRBV19; D: -; J: TRBJ1-1; size: -
CDR3: CASSQTSGSLYEQYF; V: TRBV28; D: TRBD2; J: TRBJ2-7; size: -
CDR3: CASNSGGRSPLHF; V: TRBV2; D: -; J: TRBJ1-6; size: -
CDR3: CASSYTGTPREQYF; V: TRBV5-6; D: -; J: TRBJ2-7; size: -
CDR3: CASSGEGTSYEQYF; V: TRBV7-9; D: -; J: TRBJ2-7; size: few
CDR3: CASSTHNEQFF; V: TRBV5-6; D: -; J: TRBJ2-1; size: -
CDR3: CATSTIVRRRNNEQFF; V: TRBV24-1; D: -; J: TRBJ2-1; size: -
CDR3: CASSLNRAVGELFF; V: TRBV11-2; D: -; J: TRBJ2-2; size: -
CDR3: CASSYSNEKLFF; V: TRBV11-3; D: -; J: TRBJ1-4; size: -
CDR3: CASSAPGLRETQYF; V: TRBV10-2; D: -; J: TRBJ2-5; size: once
CDR3: CASSPQSGGSYEQYF; V: TRBV18; D: TRBD2; J: TRBJ2-7; size: -
CDR3: CATSDSRTGEGNTIYF; V: TRBV24-1; D: TRBD1; J: TRBJ1-3; size: -
CDR3: CACHGRGSPLHF; V: TRBV2; D: -; J: TRBJ1-6; size: -
CDR3: CASSQTGDPGKLFF; V: TRBV7-9; D: TRBD1; J: TRBJ1-4; size: once
CDR3: CASSLQRDSYEQYF; V: TRBV11-2; D: -; J: TRBJ2-7; size: -
CDR3: CASSQVMVGQETQYF; V: TRBV3-1/TRBV3-2; D: -; J: TRBJ2-5; size: -
CDR3: CASSLWLARTDTQYF; V: TRBV27; D: -; J: TRBJ2-3; size: -
CDR3: CASSLMGQGGEQYF; V: TRBV7-9; D: TRBD1; J: TRBJ2-7; size: -
CDR3: CATSDRLGGVWNEQFF; V: TRBV24-1; D: -; J: TRBJ2-1; size: -
CDR3: CAGARDRGSTDTQYF; V: TRBV2; D: TRBD1; J: TRBJ2-3; size: -
CDR3: CASSVPGQGVISYEQYF; V: TRBV6-1; D: TRBD1; J: TRBJ2-7; size: once
CDR3: CASSQDLGRLANEQFF; V: TRBV14; D: -; J: TRBJ2-1; size: -
CDR3: CASSPPRGTITQYF; V: TRBV28; D: -; J: TRBJ2-3; size: -
CDR3: CASSRGQDYGYTF; V: TRBV18; D: TRBD1; J: TRBJ1-2; size: -
CDR3: CASSQGLGQGGDGYTF; V: TRBV4-2; D: TRBD1; J: TRBJ1-2; size: -
CDR3: CASSQEFPYLSGDYNEQFF; V: TRBV14; D: TRBD2; J: TRBJ2-1; size: -
CDR3: CASGLVLGTGVENTEAFF; V: TRBV12-5; D: TRBD1; J: TRBJ1-1; size: -
CDR3: CASSDNSNYGYTF; V: TRBV10-2; D: -; J: TRBJ1-2; size: -
CDR3: CASSLAHPSGDTEAFF; V: TRBV7-8; D: -; J: TRBJ1-1; size: -
CDR3: CASSLEGGMNTDEQYF; V: TRBV7-2; D: TRBD1; J: TRBJ2-7; size: few
CDR3: CASSLGGQVSYGYTF; V: TRBV7-8; D: TRBD1; J: TRBJ1-2; size: -
CDR3: CASSLPAGNTIYF; V: TRBV28; D: -; J: TRBJ1-3; size: -
CDR3: CASSFWEPGYEQYF; V: TRBV5-1; D: -; J: TRBJ2-7; size: -
CDR3: CATSGDRGWHEQFF; V: TRBV15; D: TRBD1; J: TRBJ2-1; size: once
CDR3: CASSLDPSGRFSYNEQFF; V: TRBV5-1; D: TRBD2; J: TRBJ2-1; size: -
CDR3: CASSPGDRVLYGYTF; V: TRBV3-1/TRBV3-2; D: TRBD1; J: TRBJ1-2; size: -
CDR3: CASSLQWVQGTEAFF; V: TRBV5-1; D: -; J: TRBJ1-1; size: once
CDR3: CASTREGTDTQYF; V: TRBV5-1; D: TRBD2; J: TRBJ2-3; size: -
CDR3: CASSLGDRVYEQYF; V: TRBV11-2; D: TRBD1; J: TRBJ2-7; size: once